This TCR beta chain was identified in a study of lymphopenia after photon versus proton radiotherapy. The assay was immunoSEQ multiplex PCR, and TCRdb's table has in-frame clones only and misses some. The table has roughly 22,000 clones, around four fifths seen once. The study, taken as a whole, reports: Oligoclonal CD8+ Temra expansion after nadir drove photon patients' diversity drop.

With respect to this clone: The antigen remains unidentified.

The CDR3 has 15 amino acids. The V end was cut by 5 bases, the J end by 2 bases, with 15 bases between. The V gene's germline CDR1 is MDHEN and CDR2 SYDVKM. The receptor was derived from an older woman with pancreatic cancer. J is TRBJ1-2 and V is TRBV28; no firm D call. Sample: peripheral blood, taken from a patient treated with proton-based radiotherapy. The CDR3 DNA reads as TGTGCCAGCAGTATTCCGGCAGGCCGCAACTATGGCTACACCTTC. It codes for CASSIPAGRNYGYTF.